The 9 T cell receptor beta chains reported below all come from one sample, sequenced in a study of T cells in Graves' hyperthyroidism and ophthalmopathy. Amplification yielded TCR beta CDR3 regions, with RNA transcripts as the source. RT-PCR in the first round (using the HTBI primer set) targeted the TCR CDR3. TCRdb passed the multiplex PCR reads through MiXCR, listing each CDR3 protein once. The data contain roughly 740,000 distinct CDR3 sequences, approximately 16% of them seen just once; the ten biggest clones take up 8.4%. Sequencing was performed on blood. These receptors all stem from a man aged 18 to 30 with Graves' hyperthyroidism.

This clonotype has at least ten counts. V is TRBV20-1 and J is TRBJ1-6; the D is unclear. Germline CDR1 reads DFQATT; CDR2 reads SNEGSKA (reference sequence). The CDR3 is 14 residues long. Trimming shortened V by 1 base and J by 10 bases, and 14 bases separated the two germline ends. CDR3 sequence: CSARALEASSPLHF. In nucleotides, the CDR3 is TGCAGTGCTAGAGCCCTCGAGGCTTCATCACCCCTCCACTTT.

This clonotype was counted between two and nine times. This chain uses TRBV19 with TRBJ1-5; a possible D gene is TRBD1 (6 bases). The CDR3 is 15 amino acids. Germline CDR1 reads LNHDA; CDR2 reads SQIVND (reference sequence). V was pared by 7 bases and J by 0 bases, with 13 bases between. CDR3 nucleotide sequence: TGTGCCAGTAACAAGGGGACAAATAGCAATCAGCCCCAGCATTTT. Translating it yields CASNKGTNSNQPQHF.

This sequence joins TRBV15 and TRBJ2-7, with 8 positions matching TRBD2. V was clipped by 1 base and J by 1 base; unmatched bases: 3. This CDR3 has 15 residues. Per germline, CDR1 LNHNV and CDR2 YYDKDF (reference sequence). This chain's CDR3 is CATSRAAGGSYEQYF. The CDR3 DNA reads TGTGCCACCAGCAGAGCGGCGGGAGGTTCCTACGAGCAGTACTTC.

J is TRBJ2-5 and V is TRBV12-5, with 7 nucleotides matching TRBD1. The germline CDR1 and CDR2 sequences are LGHNT and FRNRAP. J gave up 5 bases and V 0 bases, and 12 bases lay outside the gene matches. This CDR3 contains 17 residues. CDR3 sequence: CASGLVHGTVDGETQYF. The DNA of the CDR3 is TGTGCTAGTGGTTTGGTACACGGGACAGTGGATGGGGAGACCCAGTACTTC.

The sample holds a few counts of this clonotype. This rearrangement joins TRBV28 to TRBJ1-2; 8 positions agree with TRBD1. V shed 3 bases, J shed 7 bases, and the junction held 16 bases outside the gene matches. In germline, CDR1 is MDHEN, CDR2 SYDVKM. The CDR3 consists of 17 residues. CDR3 in DNA: TGTGCCAGCAGTTTTTCTCCTCGGACAGGGCGTAGGAGTGGCTACACCTTC. This encodes CASSFSPRTGRRSGYTF.

The chain couples TRBV24-1 to TRBJ1-2, with TRBD1 matching 9 bases. Germline CDR1 reads KGHDR; CDR2 reads SFDVKD. Germline trimming cut 2 bases from V and 6 bases from J; bases unmatched to any gene: 3. The CDR3 runs 14 residues. The CDR3 DNA is TGTGCCACCAGTGATTGGGACAGGGATCATGGCTACACCTTC. Its translation: CATSDWDRDHGYTF.

There are a few counts of this clonotype. The J gene is TRBJ2-2, the V gene TRBV2; unclear D gene. The V gene's germline CDR1 is SNHLY and CDR2 FYNNEI. V was pared by 1 base and J by 3 bases, with 6 bases between. The CDR3 has 14 residues. CDR3 in DNA: TGTGCCAGCAGTGAAGGGTTCCACACCGGGGAGCTGTTTTTT. Its translation: CASSEGFHTGELFF.

This chain connects TRBV7-6 to TRBJ2-7, with 8 bases aligning to TRBD2. This CDR3 has 17 amino acids. The J segment lost 4 bases and the V segment lost 5 bases, leaving 16 bases of the junction unmatched. Germline CDR1 and CDR2: SGHVS and FNYEAQ. This CDR3 reads CASSNGLRAGEIYEQYF. Written as DNA, the CDR3 is TGTGCCAGCAGCAATGGACTTAGAGCGGGAGAGATTTACGAGCAGTACTTC.

This clonotype was picked up many times. The chain has TRBV9 and TRBJ1-2; D is unresolved. The V end was cut by 2 bases, the J end by 5 bases, with 13 bases between. This CDR3 has 14 residues. CDR1 is SGDLS, CDR2 YYNGEE, per germline. The CDR3 sequence is CASSVGRSSYGYTF. The CDR3 region has the DNA TGTGCCAGCAGCGTGGGCCGGTCCTCTTATGGCTACACCTTC.